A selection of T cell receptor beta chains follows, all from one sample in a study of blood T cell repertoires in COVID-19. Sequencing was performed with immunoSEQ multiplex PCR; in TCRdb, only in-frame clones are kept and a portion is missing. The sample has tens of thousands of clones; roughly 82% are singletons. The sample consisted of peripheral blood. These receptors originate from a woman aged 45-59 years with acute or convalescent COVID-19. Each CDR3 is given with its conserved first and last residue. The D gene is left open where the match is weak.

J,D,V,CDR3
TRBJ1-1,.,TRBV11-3,CASRGRDTEAFF
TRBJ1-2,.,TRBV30,CACITRSYGYTF
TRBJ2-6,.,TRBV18,CASPPKEGQGSGANVLTF
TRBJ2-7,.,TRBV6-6,CASSRTRDEQYF
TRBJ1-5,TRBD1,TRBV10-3,CATGRGLNQPQHF
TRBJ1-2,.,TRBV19,CASSRGRSPDFPPTF
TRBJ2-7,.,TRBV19,CASGRGKGPYEQYF
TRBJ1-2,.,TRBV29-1,CSVEFGDSF
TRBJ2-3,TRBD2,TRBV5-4,CASSHSGGAEDTQYF
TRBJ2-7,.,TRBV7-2,CASSLQGYEQYF
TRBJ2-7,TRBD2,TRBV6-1,CASSEAVTSANAYEQYF
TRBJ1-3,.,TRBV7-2,CASSFRKSGNTIYF
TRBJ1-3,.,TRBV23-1,CASSDSSGNTIYF
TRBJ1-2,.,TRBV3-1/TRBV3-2,CASSTSAGHYGYTF
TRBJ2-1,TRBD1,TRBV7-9,CASSLGDRALPVEQFF
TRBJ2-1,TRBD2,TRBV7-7,CASSSGGLGSYNEQFF
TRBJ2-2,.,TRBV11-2,CASRLGQGRGGELFF
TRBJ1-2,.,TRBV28,CASSLPGDRYGYTF
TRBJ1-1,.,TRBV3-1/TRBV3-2,CASSPRTGGMNTEAFF
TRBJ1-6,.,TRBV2,CASSEVRGSSPLHF
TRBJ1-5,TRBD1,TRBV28,CASRPLRGLIDSNQPQHF
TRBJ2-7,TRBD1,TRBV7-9,CASSLLRDSSYEQYF
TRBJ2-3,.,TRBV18,CASSPDRRTDTQYF
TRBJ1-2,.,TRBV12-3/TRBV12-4,CASTRGARGYTF
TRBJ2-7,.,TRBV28,CASLGAYEQYF
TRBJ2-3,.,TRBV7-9,CASSDPGGGLGAQYF
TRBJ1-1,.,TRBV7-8,CASSKSSTEAFF
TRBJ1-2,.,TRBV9,CASSASGGSLYGYTF
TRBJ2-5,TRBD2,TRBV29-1,CSAGTSRGETQYF
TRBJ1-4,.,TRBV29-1,CSVAGPSAATNEKLFF
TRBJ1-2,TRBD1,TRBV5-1,CASSDLPGQSYGYTF
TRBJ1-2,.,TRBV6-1,CASSEAWAESNYGYTF
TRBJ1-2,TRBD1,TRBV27,CASSPPLGQGSYGYTF
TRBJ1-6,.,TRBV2,CASSQGSDWTSPLHF
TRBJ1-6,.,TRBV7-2,CASSFSGNSPLHF
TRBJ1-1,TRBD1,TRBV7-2,CASSSSRDRGRGSTEAFF
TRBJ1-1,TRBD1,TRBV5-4,CASSYGTGTNTEAFF
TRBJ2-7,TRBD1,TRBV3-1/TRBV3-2,CASSSSTGAGEQYF
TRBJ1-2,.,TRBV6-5,CASTDISRNYGYTF
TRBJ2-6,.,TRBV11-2,CASSFWTALNPGANVLTF
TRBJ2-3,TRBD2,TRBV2,CASSPQRGFTDTQYF
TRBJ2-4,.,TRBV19,CASRLVGAKNIQYF
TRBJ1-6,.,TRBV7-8,CASSSRGYNSPLHF
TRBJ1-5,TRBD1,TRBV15,CATSRPSAQGGQPQHF
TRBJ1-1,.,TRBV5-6,CASSYTGFTEAFF
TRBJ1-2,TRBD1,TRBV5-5,CASRLTGDRRYTF
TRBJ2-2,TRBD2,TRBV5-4,CASSLRVAGLVTGELFF
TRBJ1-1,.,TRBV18,CASSPQGTSLTEAFF
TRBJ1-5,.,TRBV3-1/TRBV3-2,CASSQQGGPQHF
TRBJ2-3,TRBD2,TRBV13,CASSSPSGRTDTQYF
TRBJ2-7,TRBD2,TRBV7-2,CASSQISGAGAYEQYF
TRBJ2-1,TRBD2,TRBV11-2,CASSLEGTSGRASYNEQFF
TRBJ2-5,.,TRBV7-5,CVRPYLRAIETQYF
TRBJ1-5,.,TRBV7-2,CASSLGAGRSNQPQHF
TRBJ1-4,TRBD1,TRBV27,CASSPRDRVVFNEKLFF
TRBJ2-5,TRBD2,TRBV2,CASDSGISTETQYF
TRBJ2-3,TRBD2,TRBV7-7,CASSLGAGGSTDTQYF
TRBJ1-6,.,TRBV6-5,CASSRTGLNSPLHF
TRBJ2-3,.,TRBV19,CASSYRGPTDTQYF